Sequencing of this TCR beta chain was carried out in a study of OX40 agonist ivuxolimab in advanced cancers. Background on the study: The eligibility criteria allowed prior anti-PD-1, anti-PD-L1 or anti-CTLA-4 therapy, and about 40% had some. Two patients with cutaneous melanoma and one with hepatocellular carcinoma, three in total, showed partial responses.

TCRdb's copy holds only in-frame clones and misses some; the assay was immunoSEQ multiplex PCR. The profile covers around 64,000 clones, with around 84% appearing a single time and just under 5% taken by the ten largest. The clonotype was recovered from an adult with an advanced solid tumor such as melanoma, head and neck, liver or kidney cancer. Here the sequenced sample was CD4+ or CD8+ T cells sorted from blood, taken in a trial of the OX40 agonist ivuxolimab.

The CDR3 sequence: CASSFGTGGDETQYF. The CDR3 DNA reads as TGCGCCAGCAGCTTTGGTACAGGGGGCGATGAGACCCAGTACTTC. This chain links TRBV5-1 with TRBJ2-5; 9 bases align to TRBD1. V dropped 2 bases and J dropped 5; count of bases not matched to a gene: 7. There are 15 residues in the CDR3. Germline V gene sequence: CDR1 SGHRS, CDR2 YFSETQ.